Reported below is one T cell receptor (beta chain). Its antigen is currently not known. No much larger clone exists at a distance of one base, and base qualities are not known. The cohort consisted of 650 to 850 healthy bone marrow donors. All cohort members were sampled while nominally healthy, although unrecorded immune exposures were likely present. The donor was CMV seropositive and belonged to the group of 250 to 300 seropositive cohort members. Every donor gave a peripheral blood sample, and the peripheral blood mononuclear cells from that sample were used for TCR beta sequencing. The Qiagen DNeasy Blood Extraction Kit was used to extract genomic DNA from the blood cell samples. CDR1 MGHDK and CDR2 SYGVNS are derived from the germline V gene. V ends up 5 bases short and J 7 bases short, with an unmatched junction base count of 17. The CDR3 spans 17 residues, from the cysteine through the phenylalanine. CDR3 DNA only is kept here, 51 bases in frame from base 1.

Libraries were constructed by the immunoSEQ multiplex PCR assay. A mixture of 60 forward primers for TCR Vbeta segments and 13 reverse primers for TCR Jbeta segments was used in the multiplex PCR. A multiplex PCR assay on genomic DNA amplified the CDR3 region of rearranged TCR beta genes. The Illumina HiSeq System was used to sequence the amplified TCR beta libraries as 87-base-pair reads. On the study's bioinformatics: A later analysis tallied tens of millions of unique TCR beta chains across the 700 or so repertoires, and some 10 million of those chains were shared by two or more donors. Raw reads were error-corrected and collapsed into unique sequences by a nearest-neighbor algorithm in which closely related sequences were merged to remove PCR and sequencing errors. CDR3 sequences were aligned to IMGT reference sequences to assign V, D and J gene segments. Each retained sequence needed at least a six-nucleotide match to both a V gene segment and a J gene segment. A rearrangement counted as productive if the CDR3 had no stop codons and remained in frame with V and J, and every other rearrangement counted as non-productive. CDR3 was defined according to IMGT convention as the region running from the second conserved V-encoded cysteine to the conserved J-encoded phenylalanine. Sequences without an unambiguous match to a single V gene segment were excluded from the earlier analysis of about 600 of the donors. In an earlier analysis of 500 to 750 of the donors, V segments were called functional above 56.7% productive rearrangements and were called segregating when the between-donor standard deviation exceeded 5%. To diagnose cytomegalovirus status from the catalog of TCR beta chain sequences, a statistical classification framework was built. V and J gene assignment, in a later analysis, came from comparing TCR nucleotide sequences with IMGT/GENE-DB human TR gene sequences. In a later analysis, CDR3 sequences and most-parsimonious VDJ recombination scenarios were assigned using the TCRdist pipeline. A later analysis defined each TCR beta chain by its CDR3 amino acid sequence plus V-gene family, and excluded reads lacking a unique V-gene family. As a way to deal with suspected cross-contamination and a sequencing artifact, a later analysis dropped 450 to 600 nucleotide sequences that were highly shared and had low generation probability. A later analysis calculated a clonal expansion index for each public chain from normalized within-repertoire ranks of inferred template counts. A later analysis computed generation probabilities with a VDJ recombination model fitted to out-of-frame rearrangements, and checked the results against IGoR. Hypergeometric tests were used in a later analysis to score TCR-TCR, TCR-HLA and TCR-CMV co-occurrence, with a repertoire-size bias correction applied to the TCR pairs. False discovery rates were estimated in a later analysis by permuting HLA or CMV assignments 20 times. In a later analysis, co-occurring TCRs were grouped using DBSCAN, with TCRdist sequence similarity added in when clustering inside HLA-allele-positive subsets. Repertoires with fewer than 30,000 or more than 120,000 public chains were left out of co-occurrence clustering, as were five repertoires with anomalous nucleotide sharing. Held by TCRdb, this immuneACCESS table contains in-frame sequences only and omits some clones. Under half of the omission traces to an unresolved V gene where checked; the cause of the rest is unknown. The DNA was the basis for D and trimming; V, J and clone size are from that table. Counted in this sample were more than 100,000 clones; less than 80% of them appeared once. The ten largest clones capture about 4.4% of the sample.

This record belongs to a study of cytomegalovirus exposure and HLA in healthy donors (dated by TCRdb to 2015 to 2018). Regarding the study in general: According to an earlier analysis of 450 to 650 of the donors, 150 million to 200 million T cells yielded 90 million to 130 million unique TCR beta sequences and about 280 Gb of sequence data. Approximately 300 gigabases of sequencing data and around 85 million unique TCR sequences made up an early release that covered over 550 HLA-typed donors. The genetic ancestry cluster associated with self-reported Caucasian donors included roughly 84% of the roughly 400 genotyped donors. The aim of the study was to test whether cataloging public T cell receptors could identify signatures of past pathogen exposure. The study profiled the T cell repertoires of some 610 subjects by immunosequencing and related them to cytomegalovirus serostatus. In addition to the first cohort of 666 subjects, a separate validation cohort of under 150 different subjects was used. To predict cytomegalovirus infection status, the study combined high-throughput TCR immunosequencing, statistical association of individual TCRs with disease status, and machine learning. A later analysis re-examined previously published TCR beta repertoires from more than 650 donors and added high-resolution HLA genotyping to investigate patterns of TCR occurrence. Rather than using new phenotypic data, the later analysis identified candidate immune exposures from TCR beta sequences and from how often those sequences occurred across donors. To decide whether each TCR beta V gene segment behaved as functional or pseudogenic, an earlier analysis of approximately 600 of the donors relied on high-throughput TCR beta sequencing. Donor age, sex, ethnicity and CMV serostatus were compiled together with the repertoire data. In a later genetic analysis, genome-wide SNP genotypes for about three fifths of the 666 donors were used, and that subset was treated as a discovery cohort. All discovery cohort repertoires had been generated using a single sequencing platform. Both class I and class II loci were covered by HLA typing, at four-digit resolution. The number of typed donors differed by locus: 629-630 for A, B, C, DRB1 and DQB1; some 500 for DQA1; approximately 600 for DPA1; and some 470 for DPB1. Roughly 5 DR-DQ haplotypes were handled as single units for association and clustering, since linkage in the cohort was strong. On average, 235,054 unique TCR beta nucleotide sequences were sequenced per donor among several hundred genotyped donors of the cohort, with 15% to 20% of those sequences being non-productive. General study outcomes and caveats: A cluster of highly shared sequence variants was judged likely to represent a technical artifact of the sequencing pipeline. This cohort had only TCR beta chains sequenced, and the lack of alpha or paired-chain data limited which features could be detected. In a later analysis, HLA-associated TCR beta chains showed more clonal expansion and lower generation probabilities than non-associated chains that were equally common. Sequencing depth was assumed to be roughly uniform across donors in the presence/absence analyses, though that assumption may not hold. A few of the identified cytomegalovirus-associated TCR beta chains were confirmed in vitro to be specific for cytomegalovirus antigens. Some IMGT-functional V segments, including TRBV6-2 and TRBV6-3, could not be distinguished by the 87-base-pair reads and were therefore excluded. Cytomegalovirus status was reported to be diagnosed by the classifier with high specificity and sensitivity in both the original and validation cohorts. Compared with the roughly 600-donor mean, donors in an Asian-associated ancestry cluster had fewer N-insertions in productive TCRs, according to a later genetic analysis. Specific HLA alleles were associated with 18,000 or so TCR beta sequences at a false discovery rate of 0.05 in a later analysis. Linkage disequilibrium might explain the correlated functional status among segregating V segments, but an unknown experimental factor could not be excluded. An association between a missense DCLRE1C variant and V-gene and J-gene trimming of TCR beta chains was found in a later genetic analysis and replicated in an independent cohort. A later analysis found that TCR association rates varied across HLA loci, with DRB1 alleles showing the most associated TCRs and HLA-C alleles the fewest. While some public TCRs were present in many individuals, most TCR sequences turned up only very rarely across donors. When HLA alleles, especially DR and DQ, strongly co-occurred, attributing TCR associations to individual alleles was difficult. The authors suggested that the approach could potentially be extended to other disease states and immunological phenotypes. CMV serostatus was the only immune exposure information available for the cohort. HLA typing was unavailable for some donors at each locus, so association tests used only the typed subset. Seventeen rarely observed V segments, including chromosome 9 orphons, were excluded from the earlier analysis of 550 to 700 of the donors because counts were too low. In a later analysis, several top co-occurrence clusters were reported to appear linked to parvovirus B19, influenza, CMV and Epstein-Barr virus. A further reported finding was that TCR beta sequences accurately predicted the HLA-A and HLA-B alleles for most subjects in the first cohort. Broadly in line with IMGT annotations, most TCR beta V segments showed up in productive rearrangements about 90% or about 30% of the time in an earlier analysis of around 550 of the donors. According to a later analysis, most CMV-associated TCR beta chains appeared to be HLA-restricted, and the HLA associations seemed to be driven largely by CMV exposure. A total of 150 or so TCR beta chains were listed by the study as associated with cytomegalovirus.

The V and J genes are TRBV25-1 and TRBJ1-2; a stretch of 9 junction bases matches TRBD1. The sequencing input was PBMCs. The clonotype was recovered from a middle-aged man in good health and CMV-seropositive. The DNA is TGTGCCAGCAGTCCCAATTGGAGGTTGGGACAGGGTCGTGGCTACACCTTC. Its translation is CASSPNWRLGQGRGYTF.